This T cell receptor (beta chain) was profiled in a study of PD-1 blockade in classical Hodgkin lymphoma. Study-level background: Intravenous nivolumab at 3 mg/kg was given to patients every 2 weeks. Findings of the study overall: TCR diversity at baseline was reported to be reduced in newly diagnosed patients relative to healthy donors. It was CD4+ TCR diversity, not CD8+, that rose significantly by C4D1.

Profiling relied on immunoSEQ multiplex PCR, and the TCRdb table lists in-frame clones only, not all of them. The sample holds under 30,000 clones, approximately 74% seen once. All trial patients relapsed after autologous stem cell transplantation. Complete response, partial response or progressive disease constituted the best responses recorded. On this clone itself: Antigen unknown.

The TCR comes from a human donor with classical Hodgkin lymphoma. The input for sequencing was peripheral blood mononuclear cells (PBMCs), taken before the second cycle of nivolumab.

The CDR3 region has the DNA TGTGCCAGCAGCCCCTCGGGAACCGGGGAGCTGTTTTTT. This sequence encodes CASSPSGTGELFF. The chain is built from TRBV11-2 and TRBJ2-2, with D possibly being TRBD2 (5 bases). In germline, CDR1 is SGHAT, CDR2 FQNNGV. With 5 bases removed from V and 5 bases from J, the gap between germline ends came to 9 bases. The CDR3 length is 13 residues.